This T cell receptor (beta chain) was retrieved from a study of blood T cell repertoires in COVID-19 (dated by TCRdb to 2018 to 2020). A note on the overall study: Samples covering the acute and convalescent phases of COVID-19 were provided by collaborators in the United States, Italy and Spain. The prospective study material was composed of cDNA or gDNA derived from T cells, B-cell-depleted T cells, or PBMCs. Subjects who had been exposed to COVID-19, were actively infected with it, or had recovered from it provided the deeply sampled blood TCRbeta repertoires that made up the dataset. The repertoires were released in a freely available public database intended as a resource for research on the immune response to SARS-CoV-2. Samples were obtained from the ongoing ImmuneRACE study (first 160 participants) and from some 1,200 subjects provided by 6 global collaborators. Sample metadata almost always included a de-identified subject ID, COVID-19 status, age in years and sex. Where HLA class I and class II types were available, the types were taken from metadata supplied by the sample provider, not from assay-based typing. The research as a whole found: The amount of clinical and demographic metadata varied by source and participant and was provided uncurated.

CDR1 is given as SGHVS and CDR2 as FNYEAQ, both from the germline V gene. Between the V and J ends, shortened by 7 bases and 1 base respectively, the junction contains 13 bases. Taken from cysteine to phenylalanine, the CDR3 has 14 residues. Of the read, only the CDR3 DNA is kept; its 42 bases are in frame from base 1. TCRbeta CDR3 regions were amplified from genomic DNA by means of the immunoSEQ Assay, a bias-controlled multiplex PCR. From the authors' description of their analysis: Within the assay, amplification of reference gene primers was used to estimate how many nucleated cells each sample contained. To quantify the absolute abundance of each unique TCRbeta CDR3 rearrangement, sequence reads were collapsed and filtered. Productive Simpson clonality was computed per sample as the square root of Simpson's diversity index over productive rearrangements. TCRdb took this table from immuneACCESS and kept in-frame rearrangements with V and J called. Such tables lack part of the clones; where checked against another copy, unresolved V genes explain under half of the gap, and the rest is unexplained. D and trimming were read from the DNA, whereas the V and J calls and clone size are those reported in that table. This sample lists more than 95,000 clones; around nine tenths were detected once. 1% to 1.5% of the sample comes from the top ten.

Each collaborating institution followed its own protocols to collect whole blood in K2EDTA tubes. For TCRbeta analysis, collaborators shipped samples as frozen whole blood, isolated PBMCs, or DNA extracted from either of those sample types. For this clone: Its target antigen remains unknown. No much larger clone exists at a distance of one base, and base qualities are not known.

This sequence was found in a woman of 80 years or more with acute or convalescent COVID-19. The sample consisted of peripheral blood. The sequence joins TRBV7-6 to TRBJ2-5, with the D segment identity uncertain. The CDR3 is CASKQFMRQETQYF. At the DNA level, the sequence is TGTGCCAGCAAACAGTTTATGCGCCAAGAGACCCAGTACTTC.